This T cell receptor beta chain appears in the sequencing data of a study of blood T cell repertoires in COVID-19. On the study more broadly: Collection of acute and convalescent COVID-19 samples took place in the United States, Italy and Spain.

TCRdb's copy holds only in-frame clones and misses some; the assay was immunoSEQ multiplex PCR. The sample shows 200,000 to 250,000 clones, approximately 84% of them seen only once. Enrollees, roughly 18 to 90 years old, lived in 24 US areas. Germline CDR1 is LNHDA and CDR2 is SQIVND (reference sequence). This CDR3 comprises 16 residues. The ends were cut back, 1 base at V and 3 bases at J, with 16 bases in the middle. The sequence derives from a man between 40 and 49 years old who had recovered from COVID-19. The sequencing input was PBMCs or T cells enriched from blood (not recorded which). The gene calls are TRBV19 and TRBJ2-7; D might be TRBD2 (6 bases). The chain's CDR3 is CASSIVGGSVVYEQYF. In nucleotides, the CDR3 is TGTGCCAGTAGTATAGTCGGGGGATCAGTCGTCTACGAGCAGTACTTC.